Presented here are 3 T cell receptor beta chains from one specimen sequenced in a study of shared clonotypes between healthy human individuals. Here immunoSEQ multiplex PCR was the method, and the copy in TCRdb shows in-frame clones only, minus some. The table has roughly 2,300,000 clones, 85% to 95% seen once; the top ten hold 0.3% to 0.45%. What was sequenced was naive CD4+ T cells from PBMCs. Regarding subset: CD45RA+ positively selected. These receptor sequences come from a man aged 18 to 30 in good health. Some clones in this sample may be carry-over from other donors' samples.

The J gene is TRBJ2-7, the V gene TRBV28, with 7 positions matching TRBD2. Germline values: CDR1 MDHEN, CDR2 SYDVKM. V lost 5 bases to trimming and J lost 1 base; unmatched junction nucleotides: 8. The CDR3 is 15 amino acids. CDR3 protein: CASSGGGAISYEQYF. Written as DNA, the CDR3 is TGTGCCAGCAGTGGGGGAGGGGCCATTTCCTACGAGCAGTACTTC.

V is TRBV5-1 and J is TRBJ1-1; D is undetermined. CDR1 and CDR2 (germline): SGHRS, YFSETQ. With 0 bases removed from V and 3 bases from J, the gap between germline ends came to 12 bases. The CDR3 length is 15 residues. For the CDR3, the DNA is TGCGCCAGCAGCTTGGAAAACCCGAGGGACACTGAAGCTTTCTTT. Translating it yields CASSLENPRDTEAFF.

V is TRBV4-1 and J is TRBJ1-6; D unclear. The CDR3 is made up of 15 amino acids. CDR1 is MGHRA and CDR2 is YSYEKL in the germline V gene. Deletions cut 0 bases from V and 8 bases from J, with 11 bases between. This CDR3 is CASSQDLAADSPLHF. The CDR3 nucleotides are TGCGCCAGCAGCCAAGATCTGGCTGCGGATTCACCCCTCCACTTT.